This TCR beta chain was documented in a study of blood T cell repertoires in COVID-19. At the level of the study: Spain, Italy and the United States supplied samples that represented acute and convalescent COVID-19.

In the original processing: Estimation of nucleated cell counts relied on the amplification of reference gene primers. TCRdb's copy holds only in-frame clones and misses some; the assay was immunoSEQ multiplex PCR. V and J calls and clone size are given by that table; D and trimming were obtained from the DNA. The sample comprises tens of thousands of clones, about four fifths of which are singletons, and roughly 2.5% rests with the top ten. Trimming removed 3 bases at V and 0 bases at J, with 10 bases between. Germline V gene lookup returns CDR1 KGHSH and CDR2 LQKENI. CDR3 length: 15 residues. Source material: peripheral blood. The TCR comes from a woman aged 55-69 years with acute or convalescent COVID-19. The J gene is TRBJ2-3, the V gene TRBV18; D gene ambiguous. CDR3 protein: CASSPRHRSTDTQYF. For the CDR3, the DNA is TGTGCCAGCTCACCCCGACATCGTAGCACAGATACGCAGTATTTT.